The T cell receptor beta chain under discussion was sequenced for a study of CD4 T cells in relation to SARS-CoV-2 and coronaviruses. About this clone itself: Its antigen is currently unknown.

Some clones are missing from TCRdb's copy, which holds only in-frame ones; the method was immunoSEQ multiplex PCR. The sample shows more than 20,000 clones, around 77% of them seen only once. After removal of 8 bases from V and 1 base from J, the junction contained 9 bases not matched to a gene. The CDR3 totals 16 residues. Germline loops: CDR1 MNHEY, CDR2 SMNVEV (reference sequence). Before the COVID-19 pandemic, during about 2011-2019, CD4+ T cells were taken from unexposed donors. CD4+ T cells were isolated from the cells after about 11 days of culture. Cells permitting, SARS-CoV-2 S/N and four cold-coronavirus spikes were tested on unexposed-donor CD4+ T cells. Half the medium was replaced with IL-2 medium on days 3 and 7.

The sequencing input was CD4+ T cells from PBMCs, cultured in vitro. This chain links TRBV27 with TRBJ2-3, with 10 bases identical to TRBD1. The origin of this receptor is a human donor in good health. CDR3 bases: TGTGCCAGCGGGATGACAGGGGGCGCGGGCACAGATACGCAGTATTTT. It encodes CASGMTGGAGTDTQYF.